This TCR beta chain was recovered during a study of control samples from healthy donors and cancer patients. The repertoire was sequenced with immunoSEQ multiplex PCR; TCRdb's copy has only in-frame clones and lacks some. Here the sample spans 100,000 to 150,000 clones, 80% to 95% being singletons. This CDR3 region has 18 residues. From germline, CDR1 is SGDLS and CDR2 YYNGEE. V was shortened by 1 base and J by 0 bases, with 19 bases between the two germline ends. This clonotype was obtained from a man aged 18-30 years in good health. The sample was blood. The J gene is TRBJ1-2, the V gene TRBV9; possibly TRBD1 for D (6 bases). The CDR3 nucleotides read TGTGCCAGCAGCGTATCATCTCGGGGGCACGTTGCTAACTATGGCTACACCTTC. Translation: CASSVSSRGHVANYGYTF.